One T cell receptor beta chain is described in this entry. The data derive from a study of T cells in Graves' hyperthyroidism and ophthalmopathy. From RNA transcripts, TCR beta CDR3 regions were amplified. HTBI primers were the set used in a first-round RT-PCR of the TCR CDR3. One entry per CDR3 protein results from TCRdb running MiXCR on the multiplex PCR reads. The table records roughly 800,000 distinct CDR3 sequences, around 38% of them present only once. Sequenced input: blood. The receptor comes from a man between 18 and 29 years old with Graves' hyperthyroidism.

The CDR3: CASSLSGGAPGDEQYF. The CDR3 DNA sequence: TGTGCCAGCAGCTTGAGTGGGGGGGCTCCCGGGGACGAGCAGTACTTC. The rearrangement links TRBV7-8 to TRBJ2-7, with D maybe TRBD2 (7 bases). Germline V gene lookup returns CDR1 SGHVS and CDR2 FQNEAQ. There are 16 residues in the CDR3. Trimming left V 3 bases short and J 5 bases short, with 20 bases between. The full variable domain, with the rest looked up from reference TRBV7-8 and TRBJ2-7, is GAGVSQSPRYKVAKRGQDVALRCDPISGHVSLFWYQQALGQGPEFLTYFQNEAQLDKSGLPSDRFFAERPEGSVSTLKIQRTQQEDSAVYLCASSLSGGAPGDEQYFGPGTRLTVT.